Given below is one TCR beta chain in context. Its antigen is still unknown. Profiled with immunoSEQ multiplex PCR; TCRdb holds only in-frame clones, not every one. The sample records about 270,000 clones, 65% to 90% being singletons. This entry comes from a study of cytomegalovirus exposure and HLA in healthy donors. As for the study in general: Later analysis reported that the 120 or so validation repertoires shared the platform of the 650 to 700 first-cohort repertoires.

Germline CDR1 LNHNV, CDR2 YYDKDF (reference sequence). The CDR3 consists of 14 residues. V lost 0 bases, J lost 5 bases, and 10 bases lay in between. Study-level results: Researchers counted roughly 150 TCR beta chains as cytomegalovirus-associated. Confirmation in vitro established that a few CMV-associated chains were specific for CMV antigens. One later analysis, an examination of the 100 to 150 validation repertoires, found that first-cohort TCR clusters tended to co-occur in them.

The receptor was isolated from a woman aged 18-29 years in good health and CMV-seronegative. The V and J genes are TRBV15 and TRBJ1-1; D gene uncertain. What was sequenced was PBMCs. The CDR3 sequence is CATSRDLGRTEAFF. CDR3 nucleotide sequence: TGTGCCACCAGCAGAGATCTGGGGAGGACTGAAGCTTTCTTT.